The 5 T cell receptor beta chains listed next were all sequenced from one sample in a study of radiation and T cells in renal cell carcinoma. Time point meaning: blood 4 weeks post-SBRT, at nephrectomy. Treatment in this sample: 15 Gy SBRT to primary tumor, nephrectomy 4 weeks later. Generated by immunoSEQ multiplex PCR, the TCRdb table keeps only in-frame clones and is missing some. The top ten clones hold 17% of a sample with 120,000 to 150,000 clones, about 86% of them seen once. The material was blood, obtained from a patient whose treatment included radiotherapy and nephrectomy. These receptors originate from a woman aged 50 to 60 with renal cell carcinoma.

This clone was detected once. The V call is TRBV5-6, the J call TRBJ2-3; D gene ambiguous. V lost 5 bases, J lost 6 bases, and 10 bases lay in between. This CDR3 has 12 amino acids. Germline lookup yields CDR1 SGHDT and CDR2 YYEEEE. CDR3 sequence reads: CASSTGRDTQYF. As DNA, the CDR3 is TGTGCCAGCAGTACCGGTAGGGATACGCAGTATTTT.

The chain couples TRBV4-1 to TRBJ1-3; D is uncertain. V lost 2 bases and J lost 0, with 17 bases in between. The CDR3 is 18 residues long. The germline V gene encodes CDR1 MGHRA and CDR2 YSYEKL. The CDR3 DNA is TGCGCCAGCAGCCAACTCCCGCGTGGAGGGATCTCTGGAAACACCATATATTTT. It translates to CASSQLPRGGISGNTIYF.

The CDR3 DNA reads as TGTGCCAGCATTGGACAGGGCACCGGGGAGCTGTTTTTT. Translation: CASIGQGTGELFF. The J gene is TRBJ2-2, the V gene TRBV28; TRBD1 aligns across 8 bases. The germline gives CDR1 MDHEN, CDR2 SYDVKM. The trim removed 7 bases at V and 4 bases at J, leaving 2 bases unmatched. The CDR3 is 13 residues long.

The genes are TRBV25-1 and TRBJ1-1; the D is unclear. Germline CDR1 and CDR2: MGHDK and SYGVNS. V lost 2 bases to trimming and J lost 1 base, with 5 bases between them. The CDR3 sequence is 13 residues long. The CDR3 loop is CASSEGWNTEAFF. The CDR3 nucleotides read TGTGCCAGCAGTGAAGGGTGGAACACTGAAGCTTTCTTT.

J is TRBJ2-7 and V is TRBV6-1; D unresolved. Germline values: CDR1 MNHNS, CDR2 SASEGT. The CDR3 runs 13 residues. Trimming took 4 bases from V and 4 from J, leaving 11 bases between them. The CDR3 DNA is TGTGCCAGCAGTGTGCAAGTTAATTACGAGCAGTACTTC. Translating it yields CASSVQVNYEQYF.